These 24 T cell receptor beta chains share one sample of origin, sequenced in a study of T cell responses to AZD1222 COVID-19 vaccine. Generated by immunoSEQ multiplex PCR, the TCRdb table keeps only in-frame clones and is missing some. The repertoire holds 180,000 or so clones, with 70% to 90% as singletons. The material was peripheral blood, obtained on day 0 of AZD1222 vaccination. The source is an adult in good health.

This clone was seen a single time. The J gene is TRBJ1-4, the V gene TRBV2; a possible D gene is TRBD1 (6 bases). The CDR3 sequence is 14 residues long. The germline gives CDR1 SNHLY, CDR2 FYNNEI. The V and J ends lost 6 bases and 7 bases respectively, with 15 bases between them. The CDR3 region is CASSQGYGGEKLFF. In DNA form, the CDR3 reads TGTGCCAGCAGCCAGGGGTACGGTGGTGAAAAACTGTTTTTT.

In nucleotides, the CDR3 is TGCGCCAGCAGCCCGATCGGCCTAGGACTAGCGGGGGTGAATTACTTC. This translates into CASSPIGLGLAGVNYF. V usage is TRBV5-1 and J usage is TRBJ2-4; 13 positions match TRBD2. Losses at the gene ends were 4 bases for V and 16 bases for J; bases not matched to a gene: 17. Germline loops: CDR1 SGHRS, CDR2 YFSETQ. This CDR3 spans 16 amino acids.

The rearrangement links TRBV5-1 to TRBJ1-1; no reliable D call. This CDR3 spans 15 amino acids. V was trimmed by 3 bases and J by 2 bases, leaving 14 bases between them. Germline-derived CDR1 and CDR2 are SGHRS and YFSETQ. The DNA of the CDR3 is TGCGCCAGCAGCTCGACGACCCAATACAACACTGAAGCTTTCTTT. This codes for CASSSTTQYNTEAFF.

This clone was detected a few times. This chain joins TRBV11-2 and TRBJ2-2, with D tentatively TRBD2 (5 bases). Germline-derived CDR1 and CDR2 are SGHAT and FQNNGV. V lost 0 bases, J lost 0 bases, and 8 bases lay in between. CDR3 length equals 16 residues. The CDR3 protein is CASSLEWGANTGELFF. CDR3 coding DNA: TGTGCCAGCAGCTTAGAATGGGGAGCGAACACCGGGGAGCTGTTTTTT.

This rearrangement joins TRBV6-1 to TRBJ1-5; D is unclear. CDR1 and CDR2 from the germline V gene are MNHNS and SASEGT. V dropped 0 bases and J dropped 11 bases, with 17 bases sitting between them. This CDR3 has 15 amino acids. CDR3 region: CASSEALTALRAQHF. CDR3 coding DNA: TGTGCCAGCAGTGAAGCGCTGACCGCACTGAGGGCCCAGCATTTT.

This sequence joins TRBV29-1 and TRBJ1-2; 8 bases are a match to TRBD1. Looked up from germline, CDR1 is SQVTM and CDR2 is ANQGSEA. V lost 7 bases to trimming and J lost 6 bases; unmatched junction nucleotides: 13. The CDR3 consists of 14 residues. Here the CDR3 reads CSARTGSGGNGYTF. For the CDR3, the DNA is TGCAGCGCCCGGACAGGGTCCGGAGGGAATGGCTACACCTTC.

This clone turned up a few times. The chain couples TRBV10-1 to TRBJ1-1, with 12 bases lining up with TRBD1. V trimming: 6 bases; J trimming: 1 base; junction bases outside the gene matches: 9. The CDR3 contains 17 residues. Germline CDR1 reads WNHNN; CDR2 reads SYGVQD (reference sequence). CDR3 in amino acids: CASRAGTGGGENTEAFF. Written as DNA, the CDR3 is TGCGCCAGCAGGGCCGGGACAGGGGGCGGTGAGAACACTGAAGCTTTCTTT.

This rearrangement joins TRBV7-8 to TRBJ2-6; tentative D call: TRBD2 (7 bases). The CDR3 has 18 residues. The germline CDR1 and CDR2 sequences are SGHVS and FQNEAQ. V was shortened by 5 bases and J by 2 bases, with 19 bases between the two germline ends. The DNA for the CDR3 is TGTGCCAGCAGCGCCCTGGCCTGGGGGGGCACTGGGGCCAACGTCCTGACTTTC. Encoded protein: CASSALAWGGTGANVLTF.

This rearrangement joins TRBV30 to TRBJ2-4; D might be TRBD2 (5 bases). Per germline, CDR1 GTSNPN and CDR2 SVGIG (reference sequence). V was clipped by 5 bases and J by 3 bases, with 11 bases between them. The CDR3 extends over 13 amino acids. CDR3 protein: CAWVWTFKNIQYF. The CDR3 DNA sequence: TGTGCCTGGGTCTGGACTTTCAAAAACATTCAGTACTTC.

The chain links TRBV30 to TRBJ1-1; tentative D call: TRBD1 (5 bases). This CDR3 is built from 14 residues. The germline CDR1 and CDR2 sequences are GTSNPN and SVGIG (reference sequence). The chain's CDR3 is CRLERTWGSPEAFF. The CDR3 nucleotides read TGTAGGCTGGAGCGGACCTGGGGGAGTCCTGAAGCTTTCTTT.

This clone showed up just once. The chain is built from TRBV5-1 and TRBJ2-1; 14 nucleotides match TRBD2. Germline trimming cut 3 bases from V and 6 bases from J; bases unmatched to any gene: 2. Germline assignment: CDR1 SGHRS and CDR2 YFSETQ. The CDR3 is made up of 15 amino acids. CDR3 residues: CASSSGLAGGNEQFF. DNA for the CDR3: TGCGCCAGCAGCTCTGGACTAGCGGGGGGCAATGAGCAGTTCTTC.

The chain combines TRBV5-4 with TRBJ1-1, with D tentatively TRBD1 (5 bases). Trimming removed 3 bases from V and 6 bases from J, with 15 bases in between. Germline CDR1 and CDR2: SGHNT and YYREEE (reference sequence). This CDR3 is 14 amino acids long. Here the CDR3 DNA reads TGTGCCAGCAGCTCCGGAAGGGGTAGATCTGAAGCTTTCTTT. It is translated as CASSSGRGRSEAFF.

This chain joins TRBV10-1 and TRBJ2-5; D not certain. Germline-derived CDR1 and CDR2 are WNHNN and SYGVQD (reference sequence). The CDR3 spans 9 residues. Deletions cut 11 bases from V and 1 base from J, with 2 bases between. CDR3 coding DNA: TGCGCCGGCCAAGAGACCCAGTACTTC. Amino acid sequence: CAGQETQYF.

V usage is TRBV19 and J usage is TRBJ1-2; 9 bases are a match to TRBD1. J gave up 5 bases and V 6 bases, and 4 bases lay outside the gene matches. This CDR3 spans 13 amino acids. Per the germline V gene, CDR1 is LNHDA and CDR2 is SQIVND (reference sequence). The CDR3 region has the DNA TGTGCCAGTAGCCGCGGACAGGGGTATGGCTACACCTTC. Amino acid sequence: CASSRGQGYGYTF. The variable domain in full, completed from reference TRBV19 and TRBJ1-2, reads DGGITQSPKYLFRKEGQNVTLSCEQNLNHDAMYWYRQDPGQGLRLIYYSQIVNDFQKGDIAEGYSVSREKKESFPLTVTSAQKNPTAFYLCASSRGQGYGYTFGSGTRLTVV.

The chain joins TRBV9 to TRBJ2-7; D is unclear. Trimming took 3 bases from V and 3 from J, leaving 7 bases between them. CDR1 is SGDLS and CDR2 is YYNGEE in the germline V gene. This CDR3 comprises 12 residues. The CDR3 is CASSGDFYEQYF. The CDR3 DNA sequence: TGTGCCAGCAGCGGTGACTTCTACGAGCAGTACTTC.

This clone has only a few counts. This CDR3 is also generated by other DNA sequences in the sample. J is TRBJ1-4 and V is TRBV6-1; D gene unclear. Germline assignment: CDR1 MNHNS and CDR2 SASEGT. The CDR3 loop spans 11 amino acids. V gave up 2 bases and J gave up 7 bases, with 2 bases separating them. The DNA for the CDR3 is TGTGCCAGCAGTGAACTTGAAAAACTGTTTTTT. It translates to CASSELEKLFF.

The rearrangement joins TRBV19 to TRBJ2-3, with D maybe TRBD2 (6 bases). V was cut by 6 bases and J by 2 bases, with 21 bases left in between. The CDR3 runs to 17 residues. Germline CDR1 LNHDA, CDR2 SQIVND (reference sequence). The CDR3 protein is CASRKASLSGNTDTQYF. The CDR3 DNA is TGTGCCAGTAGAAAGGCCAGCCTTAGCGGAAACACAGATACGCAGTATTTT.

This rearrangement joins TRBV19 to TRBJ2-7; possibly TRBD1 for D (6 bases). Between the trimmed V and J ends, which lost 4 bases and 2 bases, there was a span of 18 bases. The germline V gene has CDR1 LNHDA and CDR2 SQIVND (reference sequence). The CDR3 covers 16 residues. CDR3 sequence (DNA): TGTGCCAGTAGTACGTCTGCCAGGGGACCCCCCTACGAGCAGTACTTC. This sequence encodes CASSTSARGPPYEQYF.

The chain couples TRBV2 to TRBJ1-5; the D gene is possibly TRBD1 (5 bases). Looked up from germline, CDR1 is SNHLY and CDR2 is FYNNEI. The CDR3 runs 14 residues. The V end was cut by 7 bases, the J end by 5 bases, with 15 bases between. In DNA, the CDR3 is TGTGCCAGCACTTCACGGGGCCGGGATCAGCCCCAGCATTTT. Translation: CASTSRGRDQPQHF.

V usage is TRBV12-5 and J usage is TRBJ2-3, with 9 bases fitting TRBD2. J lost 4 bases, V lost 7 bases, and 12 bases had no gene match. The CDR3 spans 16 residues. Germline-derived CDR1 and CDR2 are LGHNT and FRNRAP. In DNA, the CDR3 is TGTGCTAGTGACCGCGGGGGGGCCATAAACGCAGATACGCAGTATTTT. This translates into CASDRGGAINADTQYF.

The chain joins TRBV6-5 to TRBJ2-2; 9 nucleotides agree with TRBD1. Germline values: CDR1 MNHEY, CDR2 SVGAGI. CDR3 size: 13 residues. The V gene end was trimmed by 8 bases and the J gene end by 5 bases; junction bases not matched to a gene: 3. DNA for the CDR3: TGTGCCAGCCGGGACAGGGAAACCGGGGAGCTGTTTTTT. Encoded protein: CASRDRETGELFF.

CDR3 DNA sequence: TGTGCCAGCAGTTACAGAGTAGCCAAAAACATTCAGTACTTC. It codes for CASSYRVAKNIQYF. J is TRBJ2-4 and V is TRBV3-1 (or the pseudogene TRBV3-2); D uncertain. V was trimmed by 6 bases and J by 0 bases, leaving 9 bases between them. This CDR3 has 14 residues. Germline V gene data show CDR1 as LGHDT and CDR2 as YNNKEL (reference sequence).

CDR3 bases: TGTGCCAGTAGTCCTGGTTTCGGCAGCTCCTACGAGCAGTACTTC. This encodes CASSPGFGSSYEQYF. The J gene is TRBJ2-7, the V gene TRBV19; D unresolved. This CDR3 contains 15 residues. CDR1 is LNHDA and CDR2 is SQIVND in the germline V gene (reference sequence). V was pared by 5 bases and J by 0 bases, with 14 bases between.

This chain uses TRBV7-9 with TRBJ2-3; the match to TRBD2 covers 10 bases. The germline gives CDR1 SEHNR, CDR2 FQNEAQ (reference sequence). Trimming took 1 base from V and 6 from J; bases not matched to a gene: 4. CDR3 length equals 15 residues. The CDR3 DNA reads TGTGCCAGCAGCTTAGTAAGCGGGGGGGCGGATACGCAGTATTTT. Translating it yields CASSLVSGGADTQYF.